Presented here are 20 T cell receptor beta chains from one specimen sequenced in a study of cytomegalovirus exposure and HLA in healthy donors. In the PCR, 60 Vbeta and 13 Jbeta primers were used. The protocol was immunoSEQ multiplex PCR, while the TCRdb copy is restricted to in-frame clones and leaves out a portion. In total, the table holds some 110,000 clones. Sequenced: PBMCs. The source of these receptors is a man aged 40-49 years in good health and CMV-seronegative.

Written as DNA, the CDR3 is TGTGCCAGTAGTATGCGTGGAGGCACAGATACGCAGTATTTT. Encoded protein: CASSMRGGTDTQYF. The chain couples TRBV19 to TRBJ2-3; D is unclear. The CDR3 is 14 residues long. Germline values: CDR1 LNHDA, CDR2 SQIVND (reference sequence). Between the trimmed V and J ends, which lost 3 bases and 1 base, there was a span of 8 bases.

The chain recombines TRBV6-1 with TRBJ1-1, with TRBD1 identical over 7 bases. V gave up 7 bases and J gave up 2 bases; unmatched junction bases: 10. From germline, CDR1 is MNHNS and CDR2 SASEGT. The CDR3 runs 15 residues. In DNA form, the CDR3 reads TGTGCCAGCACGGTCGATAGGGGGCGCAACACTGAAGCTTTCTTT. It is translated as CASTVDRGRNTEAFF.

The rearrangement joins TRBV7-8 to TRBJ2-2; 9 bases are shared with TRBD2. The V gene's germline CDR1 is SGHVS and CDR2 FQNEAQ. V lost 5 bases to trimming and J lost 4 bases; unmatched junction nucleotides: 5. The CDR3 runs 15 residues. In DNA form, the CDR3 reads TGTGCCAGCAGCGCGCGTAGCGGGGGCACCGGGGAGCTGTTTTTT. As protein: CASSARSGGTGELFF.

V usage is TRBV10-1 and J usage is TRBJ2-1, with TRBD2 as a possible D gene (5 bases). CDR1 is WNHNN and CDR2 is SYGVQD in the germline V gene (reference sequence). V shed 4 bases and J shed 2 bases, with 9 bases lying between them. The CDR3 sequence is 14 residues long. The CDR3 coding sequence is TGCGCCAGCAGTGCCGGACTTACCTACAATGAGCAGTTCTTC. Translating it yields CASSAGLTYNEQFF.

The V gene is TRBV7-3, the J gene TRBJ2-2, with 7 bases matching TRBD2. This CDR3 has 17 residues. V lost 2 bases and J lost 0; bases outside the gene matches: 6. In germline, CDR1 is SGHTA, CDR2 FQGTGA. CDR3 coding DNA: TGTGCCAGCAGCTTATTTTCCGGGACTACGAACACCGGGGAGCTGTTTTTT. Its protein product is CASSLFSGTTNTGELFF.

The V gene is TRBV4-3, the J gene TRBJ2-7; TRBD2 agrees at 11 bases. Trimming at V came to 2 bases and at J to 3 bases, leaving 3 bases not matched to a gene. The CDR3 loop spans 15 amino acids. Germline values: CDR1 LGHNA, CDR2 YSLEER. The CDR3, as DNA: TGCGCCAGCAGCCAAACTAGCGGGAGTGGCTACGAGCAGTACTTC. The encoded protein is CASSQTSGSGYEQYF.

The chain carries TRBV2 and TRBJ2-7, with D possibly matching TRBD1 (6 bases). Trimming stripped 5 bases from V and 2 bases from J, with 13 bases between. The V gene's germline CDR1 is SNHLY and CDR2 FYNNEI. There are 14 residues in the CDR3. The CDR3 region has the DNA TGTGCCAGCAGTAGGGGACAAACCGCCTACGAGCAGTACTTC. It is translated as CASSRGQTAYEQYF.

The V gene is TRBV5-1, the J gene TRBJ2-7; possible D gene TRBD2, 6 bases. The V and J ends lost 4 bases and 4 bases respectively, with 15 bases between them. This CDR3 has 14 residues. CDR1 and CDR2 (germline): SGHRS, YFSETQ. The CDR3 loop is CASSVLGTDYEQYF. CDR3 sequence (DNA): TGCGCCAGCAGCGTACTAGGGACTGATTACGAGCAGTACTTC.

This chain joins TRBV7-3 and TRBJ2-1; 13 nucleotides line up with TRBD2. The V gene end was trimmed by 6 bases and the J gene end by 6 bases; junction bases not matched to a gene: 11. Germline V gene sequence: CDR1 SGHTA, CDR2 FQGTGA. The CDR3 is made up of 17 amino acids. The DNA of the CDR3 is TGTGCCAGCAGTCGAATCGGACTAGCGGGAGAACGCAATGAGCAGTTCTTC. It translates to CASSRIGLAGERNEQFF.

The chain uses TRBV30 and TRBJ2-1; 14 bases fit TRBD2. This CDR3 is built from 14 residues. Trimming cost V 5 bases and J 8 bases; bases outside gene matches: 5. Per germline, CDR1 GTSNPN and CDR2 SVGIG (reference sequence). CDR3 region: CAWAGLAGEDEQFF. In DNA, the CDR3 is TGTGCCTGGGCGGGACTAGCGGGAGAAGATGAGCAGTTCTTC. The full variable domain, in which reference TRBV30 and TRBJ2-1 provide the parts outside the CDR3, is SQTIHQWPATLVQPVGSPLSLECTVEGTSNPNLYWYRQAAGRGLQLLFYSVGIGQISSEVPQNLSASRPQDRQFILSSKKLLLSDSGFYLCAWAGLAGEDEQFFGPGTRLTVL.

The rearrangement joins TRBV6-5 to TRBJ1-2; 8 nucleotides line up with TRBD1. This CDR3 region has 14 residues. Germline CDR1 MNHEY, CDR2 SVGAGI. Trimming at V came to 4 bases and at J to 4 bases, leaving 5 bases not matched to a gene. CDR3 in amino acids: CASSSTGVVYGYTF. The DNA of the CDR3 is TGTGCCAGCAGTTCGACAGGGGTGGTCTATGGCTACACCTTC.

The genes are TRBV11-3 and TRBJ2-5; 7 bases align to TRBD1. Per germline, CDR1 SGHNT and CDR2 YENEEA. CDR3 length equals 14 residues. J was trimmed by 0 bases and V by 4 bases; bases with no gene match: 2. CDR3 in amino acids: CASSSGTDQETQYF. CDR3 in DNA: TGTGCCAGCAGCTCGGGGACAGACCAAGAGACCCAGTACTTC. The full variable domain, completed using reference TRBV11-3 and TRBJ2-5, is EAGVVQSPRYKIIEKKQPVAFWCNPISGHNTLYWYLQNLGQGPELLIRYENEEAVDDSQLPKDRFSAERLKGVDSTLKIQPAELGDSAVYLCASSSGTDQETQYFGPGTRLLVL.

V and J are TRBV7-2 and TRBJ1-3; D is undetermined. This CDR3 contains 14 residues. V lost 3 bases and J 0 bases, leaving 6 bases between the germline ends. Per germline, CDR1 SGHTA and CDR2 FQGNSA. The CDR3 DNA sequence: TGTGCCAGCAGCTTCGGGGACTCTGGAAACACCATATATTTT. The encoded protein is CASSFGDSGNTIYF.

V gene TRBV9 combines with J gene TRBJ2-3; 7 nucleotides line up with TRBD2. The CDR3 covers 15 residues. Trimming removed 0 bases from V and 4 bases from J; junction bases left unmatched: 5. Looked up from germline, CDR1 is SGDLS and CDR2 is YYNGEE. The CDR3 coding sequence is TGTGCCAGCAGCGTAGGAGGGAGGGCCCCAGATACGCAGTATTTT. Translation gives CASSVGGRAPDTQYF.

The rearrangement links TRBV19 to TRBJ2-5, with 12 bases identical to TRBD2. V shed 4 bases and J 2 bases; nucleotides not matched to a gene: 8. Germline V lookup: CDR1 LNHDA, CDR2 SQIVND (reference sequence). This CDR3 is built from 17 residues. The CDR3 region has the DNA TGTGCCAGTAGTACGCTGACTAGCGGGAGCCCACAAGAGACCCAGTACTTC. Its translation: CASSTLTSGSPQETQYF.

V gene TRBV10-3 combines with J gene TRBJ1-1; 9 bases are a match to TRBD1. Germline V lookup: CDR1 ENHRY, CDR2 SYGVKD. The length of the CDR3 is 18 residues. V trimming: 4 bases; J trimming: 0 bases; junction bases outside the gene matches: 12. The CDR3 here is CAISADRGHVPVNTEAFF. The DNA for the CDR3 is TGTGCCATCAGTGCGGACAGGGGACACGTCCCAGTGAACACTGAAGCTTTCTTT.

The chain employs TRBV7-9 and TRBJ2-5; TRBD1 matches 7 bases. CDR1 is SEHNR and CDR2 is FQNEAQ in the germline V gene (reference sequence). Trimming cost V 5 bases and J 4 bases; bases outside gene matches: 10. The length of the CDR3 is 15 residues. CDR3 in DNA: TGTGCCAGCAGCCCCATGGCACAGGGGTCAGAGACCCAGTACTTC. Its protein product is CASSPMAQGSETQYF. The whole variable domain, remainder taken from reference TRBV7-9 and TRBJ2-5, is DTGVSQNPRHKITKRGQNVTFRCDPISEHNRLYWYRQTLGQGPEFLTYFQNEAQLEKSRLLSDRFSAERPKGSFSTLEIQRTEQGDSAMYLCASSPMAQGSETQYFGPGTRLLVL.

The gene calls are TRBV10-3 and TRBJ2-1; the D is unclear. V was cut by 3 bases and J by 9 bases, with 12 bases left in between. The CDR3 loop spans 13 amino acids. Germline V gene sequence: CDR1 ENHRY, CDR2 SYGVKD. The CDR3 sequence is CAISDPRFGEQFF. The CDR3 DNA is TGTGCCATCAGTGACCCGCGTTTTGGTGAGCAGTTCTTC.

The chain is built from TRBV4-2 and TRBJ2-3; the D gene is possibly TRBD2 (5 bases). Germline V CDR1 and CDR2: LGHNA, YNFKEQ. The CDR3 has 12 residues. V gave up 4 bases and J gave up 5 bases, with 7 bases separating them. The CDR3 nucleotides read TGTGCCAGCAGCCTGGGAGTAGATACGCAGTATTTT. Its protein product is CASSLGVDTQYF.

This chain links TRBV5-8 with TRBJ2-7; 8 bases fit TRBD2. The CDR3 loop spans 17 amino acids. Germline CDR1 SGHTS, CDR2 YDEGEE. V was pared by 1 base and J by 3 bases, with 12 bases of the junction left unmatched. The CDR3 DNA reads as TGTGCCAGCAGCTTGTTTAGCGGGATGGGTTGGGACTACGAGCAGTACTTC. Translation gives CASSLFSGMGWDYEQYF.